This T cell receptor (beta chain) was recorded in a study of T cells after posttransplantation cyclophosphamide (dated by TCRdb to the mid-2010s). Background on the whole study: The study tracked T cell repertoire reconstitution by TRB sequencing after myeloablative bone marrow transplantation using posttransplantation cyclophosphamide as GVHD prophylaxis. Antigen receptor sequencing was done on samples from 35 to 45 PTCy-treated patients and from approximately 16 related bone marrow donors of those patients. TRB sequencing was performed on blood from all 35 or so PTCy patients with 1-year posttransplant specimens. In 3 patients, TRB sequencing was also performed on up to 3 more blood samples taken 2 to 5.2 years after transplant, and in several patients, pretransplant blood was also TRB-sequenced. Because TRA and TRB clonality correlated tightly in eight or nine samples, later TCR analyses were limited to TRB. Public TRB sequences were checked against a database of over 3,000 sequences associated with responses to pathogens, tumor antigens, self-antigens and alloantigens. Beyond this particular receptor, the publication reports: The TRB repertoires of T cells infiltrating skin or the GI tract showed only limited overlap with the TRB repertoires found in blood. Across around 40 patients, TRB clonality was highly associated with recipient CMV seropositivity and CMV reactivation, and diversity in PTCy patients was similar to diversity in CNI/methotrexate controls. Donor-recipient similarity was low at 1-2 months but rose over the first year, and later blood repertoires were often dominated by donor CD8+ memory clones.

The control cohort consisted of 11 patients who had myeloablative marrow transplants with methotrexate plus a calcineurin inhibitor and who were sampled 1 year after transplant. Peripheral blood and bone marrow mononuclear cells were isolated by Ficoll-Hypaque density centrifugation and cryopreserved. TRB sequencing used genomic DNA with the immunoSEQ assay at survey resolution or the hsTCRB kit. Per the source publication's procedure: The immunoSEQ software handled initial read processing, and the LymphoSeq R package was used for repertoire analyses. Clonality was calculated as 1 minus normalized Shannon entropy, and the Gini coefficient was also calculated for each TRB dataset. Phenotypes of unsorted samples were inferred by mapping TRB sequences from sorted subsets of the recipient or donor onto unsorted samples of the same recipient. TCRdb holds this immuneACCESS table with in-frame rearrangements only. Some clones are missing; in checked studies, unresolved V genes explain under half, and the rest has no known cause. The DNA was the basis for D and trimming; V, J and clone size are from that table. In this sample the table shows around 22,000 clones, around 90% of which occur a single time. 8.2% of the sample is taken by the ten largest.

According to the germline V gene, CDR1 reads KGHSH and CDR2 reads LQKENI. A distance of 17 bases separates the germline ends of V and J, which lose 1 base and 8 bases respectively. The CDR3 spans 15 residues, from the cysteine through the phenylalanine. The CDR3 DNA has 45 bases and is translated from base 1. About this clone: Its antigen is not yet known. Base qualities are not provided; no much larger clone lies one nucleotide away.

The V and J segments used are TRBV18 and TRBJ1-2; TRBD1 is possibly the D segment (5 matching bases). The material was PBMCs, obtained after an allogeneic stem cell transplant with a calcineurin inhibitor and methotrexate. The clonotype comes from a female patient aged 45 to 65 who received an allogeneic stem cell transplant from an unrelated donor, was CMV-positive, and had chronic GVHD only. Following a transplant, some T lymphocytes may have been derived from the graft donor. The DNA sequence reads TGTGCCAGCTCACCACGAAAAGGGGATCCCGGCGGCTACACCTTC. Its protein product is CASSPRKGDPGGYTF.